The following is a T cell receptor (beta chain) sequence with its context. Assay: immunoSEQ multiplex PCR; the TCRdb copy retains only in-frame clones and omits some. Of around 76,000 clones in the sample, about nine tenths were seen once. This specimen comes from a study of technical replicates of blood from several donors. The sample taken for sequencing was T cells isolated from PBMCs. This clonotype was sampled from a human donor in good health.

The CDR3 DNA follows: TGTGCCAGCAGGGGTGACACCTATAGCACAGATACGCAGTATTTT. Amino acid sequence: CASRGDTYSTDTQYF. This sequence joins TRBV2 and TRBJ2-3; no firm D call. Trimming took 6 bases from V and 0 from J, leaving 13 bases between them. The CDR3 loop spans 15 amino acids. Germline lookup yields CDR1 SNHLY and CDR2 FYNNEI.